This T cell receptor beta chain was identified in a study of blood T cell repertoires in COVID-19. About the research overall: Acute and convalescent COVID-19 specimens originated in the United States, Italy and Spain. Nucleic acid was either cDNA or gDNA, and it came from T cells, B-cell-depleted T cells, or PBMCs.

Original processing notes: Reference gene primer amplification gave estimated nucleated cell counts. Some clones are missing from TCRdb's copy, which holds only in-frame ones; the method was immunoSEQ multiplex PCR. V and J calls and clone size are copied from that table; D and trimming were computed from the DNA. The sample holds roughly 160,000 clones, approximately 85% seen once. In Seattle, patients joined the study during active infection and were tracked longitudinally. V shed 2 bases and J shed 6 bases, with 7 bases lying between them. This CDR3 is 12 amino acids long. The origin of this receptor is an older man with COVID-19, enrolled during active disease. Sequenced material: peripheral blood. V is TRBV12-3 or TRBV12-4 and J is TRBJ1-2; D may be TRBD1 (6 bases). In DNA form, the CDR3 reads TGTGCCAGCAGTTTATGGGGGCATGGCTACACCTTC. Translated, it gives CASSLWGHGYTF.